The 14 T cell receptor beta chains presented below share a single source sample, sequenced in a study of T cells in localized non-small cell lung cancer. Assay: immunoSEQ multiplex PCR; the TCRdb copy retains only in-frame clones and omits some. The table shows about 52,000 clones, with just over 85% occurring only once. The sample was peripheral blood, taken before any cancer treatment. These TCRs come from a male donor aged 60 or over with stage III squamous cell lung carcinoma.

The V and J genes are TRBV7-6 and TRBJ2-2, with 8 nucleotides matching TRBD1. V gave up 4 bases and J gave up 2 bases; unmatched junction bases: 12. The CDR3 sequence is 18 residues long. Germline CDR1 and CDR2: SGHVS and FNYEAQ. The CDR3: CASSSPPSGQGNTGELFF. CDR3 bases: TGTGCCAGCAGCTCCCCCCCTAGTGGACAGGGTAACACCGGGGAGCTGTTTTTT.

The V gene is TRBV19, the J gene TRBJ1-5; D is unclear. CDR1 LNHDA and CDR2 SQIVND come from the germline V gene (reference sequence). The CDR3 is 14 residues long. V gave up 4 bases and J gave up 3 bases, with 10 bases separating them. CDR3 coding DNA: TGTGCCAGTAGTAAACCATCACACAATCAGCCCCAGCATTTT. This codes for CASSKPSHNQPQHF.

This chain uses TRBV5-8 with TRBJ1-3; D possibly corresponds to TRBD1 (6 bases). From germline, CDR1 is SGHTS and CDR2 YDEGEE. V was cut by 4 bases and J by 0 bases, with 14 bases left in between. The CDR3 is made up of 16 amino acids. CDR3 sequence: CASSLGDRFSGNTIYF. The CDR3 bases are TGTGCCAGCAGCCTCGGTGACAGGTTCTCTGGAAACACCATATATTTT.

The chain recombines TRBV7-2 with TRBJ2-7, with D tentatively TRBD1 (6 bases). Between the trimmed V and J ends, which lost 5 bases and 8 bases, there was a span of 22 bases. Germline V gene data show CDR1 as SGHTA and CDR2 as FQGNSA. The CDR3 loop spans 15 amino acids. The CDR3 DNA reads TGTGCCAGCAGCCGTTTGTGGTCGAGGGGGAGCCAGCAGTACTTC. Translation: CASSRLWSRGSQQYF.

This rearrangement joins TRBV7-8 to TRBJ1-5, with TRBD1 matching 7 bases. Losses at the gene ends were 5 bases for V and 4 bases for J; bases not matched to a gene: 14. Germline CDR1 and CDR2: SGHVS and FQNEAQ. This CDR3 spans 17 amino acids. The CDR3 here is CASSVYYPGTENQPQHF. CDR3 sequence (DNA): TGTGCCAGCAGCGTGTACTATCCCGGGACAGAAAATCAGCCCCAGCATTTT.

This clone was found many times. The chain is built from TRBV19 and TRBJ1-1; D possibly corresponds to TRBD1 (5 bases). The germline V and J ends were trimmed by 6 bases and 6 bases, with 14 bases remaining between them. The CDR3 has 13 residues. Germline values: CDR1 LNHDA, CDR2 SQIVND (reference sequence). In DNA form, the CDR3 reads TGTGCCAGTAGACAGGACGGTTCGGCTGAAGCTTTCTTT. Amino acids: CASRQDGSAEAFF.

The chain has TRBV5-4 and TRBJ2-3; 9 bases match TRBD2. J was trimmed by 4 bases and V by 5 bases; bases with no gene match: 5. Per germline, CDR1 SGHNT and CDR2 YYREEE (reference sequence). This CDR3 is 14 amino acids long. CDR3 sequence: CASSLAGDSDTQYF. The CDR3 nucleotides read TGTGCCAGCAGTTTAGCGGGAGATTCAGATACGCAGTATTTT.

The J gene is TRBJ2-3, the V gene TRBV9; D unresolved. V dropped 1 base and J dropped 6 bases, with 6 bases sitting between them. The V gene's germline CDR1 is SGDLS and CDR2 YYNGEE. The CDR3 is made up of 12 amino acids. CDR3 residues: CASSVSEDTQYF. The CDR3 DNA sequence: TGTGCCAGCAGCGTAAGTGAGGATACGCAGTATTTT.

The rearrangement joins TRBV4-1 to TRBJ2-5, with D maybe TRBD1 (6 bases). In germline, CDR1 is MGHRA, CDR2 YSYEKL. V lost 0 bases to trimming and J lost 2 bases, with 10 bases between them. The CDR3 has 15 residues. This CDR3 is CASSQEGQGQETQYF. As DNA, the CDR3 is TGCGCCAGCAGCCAAGAAGGCCAGGGGCAAGAGACCCAGTACTTC.

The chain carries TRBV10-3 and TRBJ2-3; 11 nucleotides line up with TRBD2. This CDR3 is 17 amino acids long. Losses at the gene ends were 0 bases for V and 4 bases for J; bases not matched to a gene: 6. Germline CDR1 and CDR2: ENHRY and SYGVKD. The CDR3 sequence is CAISESTGLAGPDTQYF. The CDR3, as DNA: TGTGCCATCAGTGAGTCGACCGGACTAGCGGGCCCAGATACGCAGTATTTT.

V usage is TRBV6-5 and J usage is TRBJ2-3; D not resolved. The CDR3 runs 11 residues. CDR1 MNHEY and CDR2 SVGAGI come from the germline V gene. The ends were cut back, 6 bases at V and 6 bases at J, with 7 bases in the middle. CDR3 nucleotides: TGTGCCAGCAGCCGCTTGGATACGCAGTATTTT. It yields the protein CASSRLDTQYF.

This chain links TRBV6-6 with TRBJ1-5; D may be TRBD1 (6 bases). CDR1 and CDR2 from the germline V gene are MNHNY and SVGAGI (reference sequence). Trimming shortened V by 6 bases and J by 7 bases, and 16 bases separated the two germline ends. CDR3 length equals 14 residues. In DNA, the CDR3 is TGTGCCAGCAGACGTACAGGGATGGGGCAGCCCCAGCATTTT. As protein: CASRRTGMGQPQHF.

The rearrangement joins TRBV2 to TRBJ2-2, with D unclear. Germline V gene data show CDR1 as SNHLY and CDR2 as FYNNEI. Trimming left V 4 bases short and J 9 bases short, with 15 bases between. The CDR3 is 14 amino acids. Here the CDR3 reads CASSAGPPSRELFF. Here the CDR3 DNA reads TGTGCCAGCAGTGCGGGTCCCCCGTCGCGGGAGCTGTTTTTT.

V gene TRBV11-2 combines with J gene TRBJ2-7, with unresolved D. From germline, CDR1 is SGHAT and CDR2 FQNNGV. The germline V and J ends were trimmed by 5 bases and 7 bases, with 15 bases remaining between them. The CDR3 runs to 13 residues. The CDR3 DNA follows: TGTGCCAGCAGCCTTTCGGGTTCAGGAGAGCAGTACTTC. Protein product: CASSLSGSGEQYF. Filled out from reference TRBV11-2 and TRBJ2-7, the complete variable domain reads EAGVAQSPRYKIIEKRQSVAFWCNPISGHATLYWYQQILGQGPKLLIQFQNNGVVDDSQLPKDRFSAERLKGVDSTLKIQPAKLEDSAVYLCASSLSGSGEQYFGPGTRLTVT.